This note documents a single T cell receptor (beta chain) sequence. Its antigen remains unidentified. Sequencing was performed with immunoSEQ multiplex PCR; in TCRdb, only in-frame clones are kept and a portion is missing. The data hold roughly 200,000 clones, with 80% to 90% observed a single time. CDR3 length: 16 residues. V was pared by 7 bases and J by 3 bases, with 22 bases between. This specimen comes from a study of T cell responses to AZD1222 COVID-19 vaccine. Study-wide findings and caveats: The sample set comprised mostly white British donors with more females, and clonal diversity was possibly underestimated. Only after the peak T cell response were repertoires sampled. A rise in Spike-specific TCR breadth and depth followed two AZD1222 doses. Reports indicate that nearly half of spike-specific TCRs are directed at unmutated variant regions.

The specimen was peripheral blood, collected on day 0 of AZD1222 vaccination. J is TRBJ2-7 and V is TRBV23-1, with D possibly matching TRBD2 (6 bases). TRBV23-1 is flagged as an ORF with uncertain function. The TCR originated in an adult in good health. Written as DNA, the CDR3 is TGCGCCAGCATCCCCGACAATCGTCGGGAGAACTACGAGCAGTACTTC. This sequence encodes CASIPDNRRENYEQYF.